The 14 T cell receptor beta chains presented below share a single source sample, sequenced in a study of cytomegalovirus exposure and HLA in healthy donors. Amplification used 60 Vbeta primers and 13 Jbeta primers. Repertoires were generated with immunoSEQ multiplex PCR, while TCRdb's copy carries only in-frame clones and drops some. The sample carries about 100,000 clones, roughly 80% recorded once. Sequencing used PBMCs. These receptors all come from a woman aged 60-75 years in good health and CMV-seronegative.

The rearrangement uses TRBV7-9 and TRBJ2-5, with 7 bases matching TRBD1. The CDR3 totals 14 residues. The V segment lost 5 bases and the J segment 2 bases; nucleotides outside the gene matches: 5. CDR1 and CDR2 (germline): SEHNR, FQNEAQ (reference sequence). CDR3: CASSQGQPQETQYF. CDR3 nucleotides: TGTGCCAGCAGCCAGGGACAGCCACAAGAGACCCAGTACTTC.

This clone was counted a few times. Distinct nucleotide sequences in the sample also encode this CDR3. CDR3: CASSPGTNEKLFF. CDR3 nucleotide sequence: TGCGCCAGCAGCCCCGGGACTAATGAAAAACTGTTTTTT. The rearrangement uses TRBV4-1 and TRBJ1-4, with unresolved D. Per the germline V gene, CDR1 is MGHRA and CDR2 is YSYEKL. The V gene lost 4 bases and the J gene lost 2 bases, with 5 bases spanning the gap. CDR3 length equals 13 residues.

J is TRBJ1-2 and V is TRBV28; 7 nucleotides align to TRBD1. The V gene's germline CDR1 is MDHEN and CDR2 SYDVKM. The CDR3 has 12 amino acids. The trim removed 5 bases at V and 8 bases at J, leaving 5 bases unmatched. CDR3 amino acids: CASSPRTGGYTF. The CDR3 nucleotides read TGTGCCAGCAGTCCACGGACAGGCGGCTACACCTTC.

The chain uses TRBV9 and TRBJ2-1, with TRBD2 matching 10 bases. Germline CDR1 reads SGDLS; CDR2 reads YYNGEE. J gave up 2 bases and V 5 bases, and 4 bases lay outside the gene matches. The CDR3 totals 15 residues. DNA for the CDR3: TGTGCCAGCAGTACCAGCGGGGGGGCCTACAATGAGCAGTTCTTC. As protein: CASSTSGGAYNEQFF.

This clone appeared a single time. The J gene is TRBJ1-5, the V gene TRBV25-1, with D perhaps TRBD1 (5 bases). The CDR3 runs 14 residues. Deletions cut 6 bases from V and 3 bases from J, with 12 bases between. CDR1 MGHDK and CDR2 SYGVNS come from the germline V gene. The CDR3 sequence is CASSRVGFNQPQHF. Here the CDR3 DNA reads TGTGCCAGCAGCAGGGTGGGTTTCAATCAGCCCCAGCATTTT.

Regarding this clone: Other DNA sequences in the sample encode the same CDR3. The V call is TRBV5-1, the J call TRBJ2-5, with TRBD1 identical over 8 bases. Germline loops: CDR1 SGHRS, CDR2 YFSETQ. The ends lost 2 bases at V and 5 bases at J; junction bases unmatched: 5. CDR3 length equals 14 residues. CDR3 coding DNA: TGCGCCAGCAGCTTCCAGGGGGCTGAGGAGACCCAGTACTTC. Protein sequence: CASSFQGAEETQYF.

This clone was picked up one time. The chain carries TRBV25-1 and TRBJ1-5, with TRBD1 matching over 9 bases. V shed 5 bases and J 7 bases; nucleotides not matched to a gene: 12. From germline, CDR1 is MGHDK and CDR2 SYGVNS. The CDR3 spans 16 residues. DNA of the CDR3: TGTGCCAGCAGTTCGGGCCTGGGACAGGGAGACCAGCCCCAGCATTTT. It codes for CASSSGLGQGDQPQHF.

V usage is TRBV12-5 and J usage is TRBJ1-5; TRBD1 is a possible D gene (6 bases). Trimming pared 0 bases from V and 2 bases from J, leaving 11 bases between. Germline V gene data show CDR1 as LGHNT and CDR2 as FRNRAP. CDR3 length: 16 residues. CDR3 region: CASGLVRSGGNQPQHF. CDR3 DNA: TGTGCTAGTGGTTTGGTACGTTCAGGGGGCAATCAGCCCCAGCATTTT. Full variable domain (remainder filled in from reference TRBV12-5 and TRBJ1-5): DARVTQTPRHKVTEMGQEVTMRCQPILGHNTVFWYRQTMMQGLELLAYFRNRAPLDDSGMPKDRFSAEMPDATLATLKIQPSEPRDSAVYFCASGLVRSGGNQPQHFGDGTRLSIL.

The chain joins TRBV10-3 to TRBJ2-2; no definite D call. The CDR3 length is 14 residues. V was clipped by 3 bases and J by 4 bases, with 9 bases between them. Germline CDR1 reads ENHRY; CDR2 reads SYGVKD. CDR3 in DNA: TGTGCCATCAGTGAAGCCGATAGCACCGGGGAGCTGTTTTTT. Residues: CAISEADSTGELFF.

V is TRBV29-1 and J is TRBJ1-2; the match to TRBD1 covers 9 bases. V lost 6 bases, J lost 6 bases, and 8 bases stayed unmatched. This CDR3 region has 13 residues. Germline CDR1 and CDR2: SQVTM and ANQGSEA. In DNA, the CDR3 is TGCAGCGTCCACAGGGGGCTAACGGATGGCTACACCTTC. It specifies CSVHRGLTDGYTF.

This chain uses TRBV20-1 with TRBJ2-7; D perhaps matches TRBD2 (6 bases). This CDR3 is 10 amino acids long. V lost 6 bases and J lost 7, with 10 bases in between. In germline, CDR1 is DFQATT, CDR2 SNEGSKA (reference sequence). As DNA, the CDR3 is TGCAGTGCCCCGGAGGGGGAGCAGTACTTC. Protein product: CSAPEGEQYF.

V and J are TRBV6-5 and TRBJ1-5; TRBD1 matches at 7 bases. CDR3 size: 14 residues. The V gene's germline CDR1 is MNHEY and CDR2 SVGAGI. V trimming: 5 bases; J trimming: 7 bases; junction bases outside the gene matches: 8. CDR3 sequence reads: CASSLQGNKQPQHF. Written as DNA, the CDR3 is TGTGCCAGCAGTCTACAGGGGAACAAGCAGCCCCAGCATTTT.

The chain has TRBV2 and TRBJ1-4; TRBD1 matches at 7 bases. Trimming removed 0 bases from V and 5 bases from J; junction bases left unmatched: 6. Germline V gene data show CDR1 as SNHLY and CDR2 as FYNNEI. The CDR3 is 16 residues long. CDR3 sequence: CASSEALSRGNEKLFF. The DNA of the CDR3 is TGTGCCAGCAGTGAAGCGCTTTCCAGGGGGAATGAAAAACTGTTTTTT.

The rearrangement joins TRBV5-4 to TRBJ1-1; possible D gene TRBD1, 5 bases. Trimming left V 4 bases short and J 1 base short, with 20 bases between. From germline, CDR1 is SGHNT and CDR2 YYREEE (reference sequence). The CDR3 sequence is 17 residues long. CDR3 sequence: CASSPTPSGGWNTEAFF. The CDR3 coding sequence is TGTGCCAGCAGCCCGACTCCTTCGGGGGGATGGAACACTGAAGCTTTCTTT.